A single sample gave rise to the 4 T cell receptor beta chains below, sequenced in a study of blood T cell repertoires in COVID-19. Using immunoSEQ multiplex PCR, the repertoire was profiled, and TCRdb retains in-frame clones only, with some absent. This repertoire shows 100,000 or so clones, 85% found once; its top ten account for about an eighth. The source material was peripheral blood. These TCRs come from a woman in her 70s with active or convalescent COVID-19.

The chain uses TRBV5-6 and TRBJ1-1; no definite D call. The V gene lost 0 bases and the J gene lost 0 bases, with 6 bases spanning the gap. Germline lookup yields CDR1 SGHDT and CDR2 YYEEEE. The CDR3 contains 14 residues. The DNA for the CDR3 is TGTGCCAGCAGCTTGGCACAGTTGAACACTGAAGCTTTCTTT. Translated, it gives CASSLAQLNTEAFF.

The rearrangement links TRBV20-1 to TRBJ1-1; 7 positions agree with TRBD1. CDR3 size: 11 residues. Looked up from germline, CDR1 is DFQATT and CDR2 is SNEGSKA (reference sequence). V shed 1 base and J 11 bases; nucleotides not matched to a gene: 4. The CDR3 DNA reads as TGCAGTGCTAGAGGCGGACAGGAGGCTTTCTTT. Its translation is CSARGGQEAFF.

The chain links TRBV28 to TRBJ1-6, with unresolved D. This CDR3 has 18 residues. V lost 2 bases and J lost 7, with 21 bases in between. Germline V gives CDR1 MDHEN, CDR2 SYDVKM. CDR3 sequence reads: CASSLRLRTASLNSPLHF. The CDR3 nucleotides are TGTGCCAGCAGTTTAAGGTTACGAACAGCATCCCTAAATTCACCCCTCCACTTT. Full variable domain (remainder filled in from reference TRBV28 and TRBJ1-6): DVKVTQSSRYLVKRTGEKVFLECVQDMDHENMFWYRQDPGLGLRLIYFSYDVKMKEKGDIPEGYSVSREKKERFSLILESASTNQTSMYLCASSLRLRTASLNSPLHFGNGTRLTVT.

The chain employs TRBV10-3 and TRBJ2-1, with 13 bases identical to TRBD2. Unmatched junction bases numbered 8, after V lost 0 bases and J lost 0 bases. Germline V lookup: CDR1 ENHRY, CDR2 SYGVKD. The CDR3 sequence is 20 residues long. The CDR3 sequence is CAISESGRLAGGTSYNEQFF. In DNA, the CDR3 is TGTGCCATCAGTGAGTCAGGTAGACTAGCGGGGGGCACCTCCTACAATGAGCAGTTCTTC.